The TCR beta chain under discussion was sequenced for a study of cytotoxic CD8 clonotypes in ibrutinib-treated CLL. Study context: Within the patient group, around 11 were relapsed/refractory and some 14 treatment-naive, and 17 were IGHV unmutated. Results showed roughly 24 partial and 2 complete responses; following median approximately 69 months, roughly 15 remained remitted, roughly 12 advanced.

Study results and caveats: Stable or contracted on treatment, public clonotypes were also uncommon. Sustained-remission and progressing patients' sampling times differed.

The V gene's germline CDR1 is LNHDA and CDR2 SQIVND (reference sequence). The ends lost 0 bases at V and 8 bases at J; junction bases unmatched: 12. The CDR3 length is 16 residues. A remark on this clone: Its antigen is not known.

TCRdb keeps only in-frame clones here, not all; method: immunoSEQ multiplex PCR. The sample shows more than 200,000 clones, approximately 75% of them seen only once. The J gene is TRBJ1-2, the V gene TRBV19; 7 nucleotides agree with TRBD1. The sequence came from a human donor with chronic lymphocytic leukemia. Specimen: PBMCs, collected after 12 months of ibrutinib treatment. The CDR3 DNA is TGTGCCAGTAGTATAGATCTGGCAGGGGGACTTGTGGGCTACACCTTC. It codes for CASSIDLAGGLVGYTF. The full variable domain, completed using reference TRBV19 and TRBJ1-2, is DGGITQSPKYLFRKEGQNVTLSCEQNLNHDAMYWYRQDPGQGLRLIYYSQIVNDFQKGDIAEGYSVSREKKESFPLTVTSAQKNPTAFYLCASSIDLAGGLVGYTFGSGTRLTVV.